Below, 26 T cell receptor beta chains from the same sample are listed, as sequenced in a study of shared clonotypes between healthy human individuals. Assay: immunoSEQ multiplex PCR; the TCRdb copy retains only in-frame clones and omits some. Here the sample spans about half a million clones, about 85% being singletons. The sequenced sample consisted of PBMCs. Source of these receptors: a woman aged 40-49 years in good health. Some clones in this sample may be carry-over from other donors' samples.

This clone has just one count. The genes are TRBV5-8 and TRBJ2-3; the D gene is possibly TRBD2 (6 bases). The CDR3 extends over 14 amino acids. V lost 2 bases and J lost 4, with 11 bases in between. Per the germline V gene, CDR1 is SGHTS and CDR2 is YDEGEE. As DNA, the CDR3 is TGTGCCAGCAGCTTTCGGGGGAGTCCAGATACGCAGTATTTT. This codes for CASSFRGSPDTQYF.

The V gene is TRBV7-3, the J gene TRBJ1-2, with 9 bases identical to TRBD1. V trimming: 5 bases; J trimming: 4 bases; junction bases outside the gene matches: 8. The CDR3 totals 15 residues. Germline V gives CDR1 SGHTA, CDR2 FQGTGA. The chain's CDR3 is CASSIGTGPTYGYTF. The CDR3 DNA is TGTGCCAGCAGCATAGGGACAGGGCCAACCTATGGCTACACCTTC.

The V and J genes are TRBV29-1 and TRBJ2-7; tentatively, D is TRBD1 (6 bases). The CDR3 runs 14 residues. Germline V gene sequence: CDR1 SQVTM, CDR2 ANQGSEA. V lost 2 bases, J lost 3 bases, and 14 bases lay in between. The CDR3 sequence is CSVELRDKDYEQYF. CDR3 nucleotide sequence: TGCAGCGTTGAACTCCGGGACAAGGACTACGAGCAGTACTTC.

The sample holds one count of this clone. V usage is TRBV7-9 and J usage is TRBJ2-7; TRBD1 agrees at 9 bases. The CDR3 has 17 amino acids. V shed 5 bases, J shed 2 bases, and the junction held 13 bases outside the gene matches. Germline CDR1 SEHNR, CDR2 FQNEAQ (reference sequence). CDR3 nucleotide sequence: TGTGCCAGCAGCCCCAAGGGGGAGGGGACAGGGCCCTACGAGCAGTACTTC. As protein: CASSPKGEGTGPYEQYF.

CDR3 sequence reads: CASSVGQGGKLFF. The CDR3 nucleotides read TGCGCCAGCAGCGTCGGACAGGGGGGAAAACTGTTTTTT. The chain is built from TRBV5-1 and TRBJ1-4; 10 bases match TRBD1. CDR3 size: 13 residues. The V gene end was trimmed by 4 bases and the J gene end by 10 bases; junction bases not matched to a gene: 4. From germline, CDR1 is SGHRS and CDR2 YFSETQ. Supplemented by reference TRBV5-1 and TRBJ1-4, the full variable domain reads KAGVTQTPRYLIKTRGQQVTLSCSPISGHRSVSWYQQTPGQGLQFLFEYFSETQRNKGNFPGRFSGRQFSNSRSEMNVSTLELGDSALYLCASSVGQGGKLFFGSGTQLSVL.

This clone was recorded a few times. This rearrangement joins TRBV7-3 to TRBJ1-1, with unresolved D. This CDR3 is built from 13 residues. Germline assignment: CDR1 SGHTA and CDR2 FQGTGA. Trimming removed 2 bases from V and 3 bases from J, with 7 bases in between. The chain's CDR3 is CASSLGVDTEAFF. The CDR3 DNA follows: TGTGCCAGCAGCTTAGGGGTTGACACTGAAGCTTTCTTT.

The V and J genes are TRBV30 and TRBJ2-3; D perhaps matches TRBD2 (6 bases). In germline, CDR1 is GTSNPN, CDR2 SVGIG (reference sequence). This CDR3 region has 14 residues. Trimming pared 0 bases from V and 2 bases from J, leaving 9 bases between. The CDR3 bases are TGTGCCTGGAGTGTACGGGAGTCCACAGATACGCAGTATTTT. Amino acid sequence: CAWSVRESTDTQYF.

The rearrangement joins TRBV7-8 to TRBJ2-7; either TRBD1 or TRBD2 may fit D (5 bases each). The V and J ends lost 5 bases and 2 bases respectively, with 16 bases between them. CDR3 length: 15 residues. Germline assignment: CDR1 SGHVS and CDR2 FQNEAQ. DNA of the CDR3: TGTGCCAGCAGCCCCAAAACCGGGACGCCCTACGAGCAGTACTTC. Translated, it gives CASSPKTGTPYEQYF.

This clone was counted once. The V and J genes are TRBV7-9 and TRBJ2-5, with TRBD2 as a possible D gene (7 bases). CDR3 length equals 15 residues. In germline, CDR1 is SEHNR, CDR2 FQNEAQ (reference sequence). V shed 6 bases and J shed 10 bases, with 24 bases lying between them. DNA for the CDR3: TGTGCCAGCAGGGGCCAGGGGAAGTCAAGGGGGGGCCAGTACTTC. Its protein product is CASRGQGKSRGGQYF.

The CDR3 loop is CASESTSGSYNEQFF. In DNA, the CDR3 is TGTGCCAGCGAGTCCACTAGCGGTTCCTACAATGAGCAGTTCTTC. The J gene is TRBJ2-1, the V gene TRBV2; 8 nucleotides line up with TRBD2. Germline trimming cut 8 bases from V and 1 base from J; bases unmatched to any gene: 7. Germline V gene sequence: CDR1 SNHLY, CDR2 FYNNEI. This CDR3 contains 15 residues.

V gene TRBV6-1 combines with J gene TRBJ2-3, with TRBD2 matching over 7 bases. Germline values: CDR1 MNHNS, CDR2 SASEGT. V lost 8 bases to trimming and J lost 4 bases; unmatched junction nucleotides: 9. This CDR3 has 14 amino acids. As DNA, the CDR3 is TGTGCCAGCCTGGGGGGGAGTGGGGCAGATACGCAGTATTTT. Translated, it gives CASLGGSGADTQYF.

The genes are TRBV7-2 and TRBJ1-1; 9 nucleotides line up with TRBD1. The CDR3 is 16 residues long. The germline gives CDR1 SGHTA, CDR2 FQGNSA. Trimming cost V 1 base and J 7 bases; bases outside gene matches: 10. Here the CDR3 DNA reads TGTGCCAGCAGCTTAGTAGGGACAGGGAATATTTTTGAAGCTTTCTTT. It translates to CASSLVGTGNIFEAFF.

The chain is built from TRBV28 and TRBJ2-2; TRBD2 agrees at 9 bases. Looked up from germline, CDR1 is MDHEN and CDR2 is SYDVKM. The CDR3 sequence is 16 residues long. V was clipped by 5 bases and J by 6 bases; unmatched bases: 10. The CDR3, as DNA: TGTGCCAGCAGTCCCCAAGCGGGAGGTTACTCCGGGGAGCTGTTTTTT. This codes for CASSPQAGGYSGELFF.

The rearrangement links TRBV6-5 to TRBJ2-2; tentatively, D is TRBD1 (5 bases). V was shortened by 2 bases and J by 7 bases, with 8 bases between the two germline ends. This CDR3 region has 13 residues. Germline assignment: CDR1 MNHEY and CDR2 SVGAGI. The CDR3 region has the DNA TGTGCCAGCAGTTACCCAGGGAACGGGGAGCTGTTTTTT. Amino acids: CASSYPGNGELFF.

This clone was counted a few times. The genes are TRBV7-9 and TRBJ1-4; possibly TRBD1 for D (5 bases). This CDR3 is 16 amino acids long. V lost 4 bases and J lost 7, with 19 bases in between. Germline lookup yields CDR1 SEHNR and CDR2 FQNEAQ (reference sequence). The CDR3 loop is CASSSRQGYKGEKLFF. The CDR3 DNA follows: TGTGCCAGCAGCTCCCGGCAGGGTTATAAGGGTGAAAAACTGTTTTTT. Supplemented by reference TRBV7-9 and TRBJ1-4, the full variable domain reads DTGVSQNPRHKITKRGQNVTFRCDPISEHNRLYWYRQTLGQGPEFLTYFQNEAQLEKSRLLSDRFSAERPKGSFSTLEIQRTEQGDSAMYLCASSSRQGYKGEKLFFGSGTQLSVL.

The chain combines TRBV2 with TRBJ2-1; D might be TRBD1 (6 bases). The CDR3 is 12 residues long. Trimming pared 3 bases from V and 7 bases from J, leaving 7 bases between. Germline V lookup: CDR1 SNHLY, CDR2 FYNNEI. The CDR3 bases are TGTGCCAGCAGTGAGGGGACAAATGAGCAGTTCTTC. Translating gives CASSEGTNEQFF.

This clone appeared once. The rearrangement uses TRBV5-1 and TRBJ1-4; no firm D call. This CDR3 is built from 13 residues. Per germline, CDR1 SGHRS and CDR2 YFSETQ. The V gene lost 5 bases and the J gene lost 7 bases, with 12 bases spanning the gap. Here the CDR3 reads CASSWIPGEKLFF. CDR3 DNA sequence: TGCGCCAGCAGTTGGATCCCGGGTGAAAAACTGTTTTTT.

This clone was found many times. The chain employs TRBV5-1 and TRBJ2-3, with D possibly called TRBD1 or TRBD2 (6 bases each). The CDR3 length is 17 residues. V lost 4 bases and J 2 bases, leaving 20 bases between the germline ends. Germline CDR1 is SGHRS and CDR2 is YFSETQ. CDR3 region: CASSTQQGGQATDTQYF. CDR3 nucleotide sequence: TGCGCCAGCAGCACTCAACAGGGAGGCCAGGCCACAGATACGCAGTATTTT.

This clone was seen a single time. The V call is TRBV7-2, the J call TRBJ2-2, with TRBD2 identical over 9 bases. The V segment lost 5 bases and the J segment 4 bases; nucleotides outside the gene matches: 5. The CDR3 has 15 amino acids. CDR1 SGHTA and CDR2 FQGNSA come from the germline V gene. The CDR3 DNA reads TGTGCCAGCAGCCCCGGACTAGCGCGCACCGGGGAGCTGTTTTTT. It encodes CASSPGLARTGELFF.

This chain links TRBV18 with TRBJ1-2; 8 bases match TRBD1. The CDR3 has 15 residues. Per the germline V gene, CDR1 is KGHSH and CDR2 is LQKENI. Trimming took 5 bases from V and 1 from J; bases not matched to a gene: 6. This CDR3 is CASSEGQEVNYGYTF. The CDR3 DNA is TGTGCCAGCTCAGAGGGACAGGAGGTTAACTATGGCTACACCTTC.

The rearrangement links TRBV7-3 to TRBJ1-2; D perhaps matches TRBD1 (5 bases). This CDR3 region has 17 residues. CDR1 and CDR2 (germline): SGHTA, FQGTGA. V shed 4 bases and J shed 1 base, with 19 bases lying between them. The CDR3 loop reads CASSSQGRGRGNYGYTF. The DNA for the CDR3 is TGTGCCAGCAGCTCCCAGGGACGTGGTAGAGGTAACTATGGCTACACCTTC.

The genes are TRBV7-8 and TRBJ1-1; D might be TRBD1 (5 bases). Germline V lookup: CDR1 SGHVS, CDR2 FQNEAQ. This CDR3 spans 17 amino acids. Trimming cost V 4 bases and J 0 bases, with 18 bases left between them. CDR3 in DNA: TGTGCCAGCAGCTCTAAGACAGCCTCCTTATTGAACACTGAAGCTTTCTTT. It yields the protein CASSSKTASLLNTEAFF. Supplemented by reference TRBV7-8 and TRBJ1-1, the full variable domain reads GAGVSQSPRYKVAKRGQDVALRCDPISGHVSLFWYQQALGQGPEFLTYFQNEAQLDKSGLPSDRFFAERPEGSVSTLKIQRTQQEDSAVYLCASSSKTASLLNTEAFFGQGTRLTVV.

The CDR3 spells CASSPSYNSPLHF. The CDR3 nucleotides read TGTGCCAGCAGCCCCTCCTATAATTCACCCCTCCACTTT. The chain links TRBV7-2 to TRBJ1-6, with D uncertain. V lost 5 bases and J lost 0, with 2 bases in between. The CDR3 runs to 13 residues. Germline CDR1 is SGHTA and CDR2 is FQGNSA.

This chain links TRBV6-1 with TRBJ1-4; perhaps TRBD1 as D (6 bases). This CDR3 contains 14 residues. Germline V gives CDR1 MNHNS, CDR2 SASEGT. The V and J ends lost 7 bases and 4 bases respectively, with 13 bases between them. CDR3 coding DNA: TGTGCCAGCACCCAGGGGCGACGTAATGAAAAACTGTTTTTT. Amino acids: CASTQGRRNEKLFF.

The chain uses TRBV7-8 and TRBJ2-1; the match to TRBD1 covers 7 bases. CDR3 length: 15 residues. Trimming at V came to 7 bases and at J to 5 bases, leaving 11 bases not matched to a gene. CDR1 is SGHVS, CDR2 FQNEAQ, per germline. The CDR3 region has the DNA TGTGCCAGCACCCCGTCAAGGACAGGCAACAATGAGCAGTTCTTC. This sequence encodes CASTPSRTGNNEQFF.

The chain joins TRBV28 to TRBJ1-2, with 8 bases lining up with TRBD1. Unmatched junction bases numbered 5, after V lost 4 bases and J lost 4 bases. This CDR3 spans 14 amino acids. CDR1 is MDHEN, CDR2 SYDVKM, per germline. The CDR3 is CASSSTGESYGYTF. CDR3 coding DNA: TGTGCCAGCAGTTCGACAGGGGAGAGCTATGGCTACACCTTC.